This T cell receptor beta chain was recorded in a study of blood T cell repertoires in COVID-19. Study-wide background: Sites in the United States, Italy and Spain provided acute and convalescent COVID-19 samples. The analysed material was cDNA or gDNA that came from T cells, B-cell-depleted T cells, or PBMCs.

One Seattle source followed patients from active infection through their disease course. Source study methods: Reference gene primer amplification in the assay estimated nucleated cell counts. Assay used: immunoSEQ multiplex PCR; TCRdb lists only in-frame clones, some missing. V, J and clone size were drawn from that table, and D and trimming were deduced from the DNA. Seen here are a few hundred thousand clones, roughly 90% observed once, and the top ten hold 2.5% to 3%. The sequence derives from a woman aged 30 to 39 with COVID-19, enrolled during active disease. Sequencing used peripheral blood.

CDR3 sequence: CASRGLANEQFF. The CDR3 DNA sequence: TGTGCCAGCAGGGGACTAGCGAACGAGCAGTTCTTC. The chain employs TRBV6-5 and TRBJ2-1; TRBD2 matches 10 bases. Trimming took 6 bases from V and 10 from J; bases not matched to a gene: 3. Per germline, CDR1 MNHEY and CDR2 SVGAGI. This CDR3 comprises 12 residues.